These T cell receptor beta chains were read from a single sample in a study of CD8 T cells in ankylosing spondylitis. TCRdb passed the 5' RACE reads through MiXCR, listing each CDR3 protein once. This table has 350,000 or so distinct CDR3 sequences, around a tenth appearing once. Sequenced input: blood, either unsorted or a sorted T cell fraction (not recorded which). The receptors were gathered from a female donor with ankylosing spondylitis or in good health (not recorded which). Both conserved end residues are part of each CDR3. A D gene is named only where the DNA matches it firmly. Expanded clones get a size class; other rows say once, few or many, or leave the size out.

TRBV29-1	-	TRBJ2-3	-	TGCAGCGTTGAAGATGTCCCCCACCCAGATACGCAGTATTTT	CSVEDVPHPDTQYF
TRBV20-1	-	TRBJ1-2	many	TGCAGTGCTAGAGGCCTAAGGACGGCCTTCACCTTC	CSARGLRTAFTF
TRBV10-3	-	TRBJ2-3	many	TGTGCCATCAAGGCCAGCCCGAGCACAGATACGCAGTATTTT	CAIKASPSTDTQYF
TRBV10-1	-	TRBJ1-1	many	TGCGCCAGCAGTGACAGGTCCGACACTGAAGCTTTCTTT	CASSDRSDTEAFF
TRBV5-1	-	TRBJ2-5	-	TGCGCCAGCAGCCCAGGGGACCGCACTAGCGCGCAAGAGACCCAGTACTTC	CASSPGDRTSAQETQYF
TRBV28	-	TRBJ2-5	few	TGTGCCAGCAGCCTACCCCAGGGTCCAGAGACCCAGTACTTC	CASSLPQGPETQYF
TRBV5-1	-	TRBJ2-6	many	TGCGCCAGCAGCTTGGTCGTAGCTGGGGCCAACGTCCTGACTTTC	CASSLVVAGANVLTF
TRBV20-1	-	TRBJ2-3	many	TGCAGTGCTCCTTTCCCAGATACGCAGTATTTT	CSAPFPDTQYF
TRBV20-1	TRBD2	TRBJ2-1	few	TGCAGTGCTAGGGGGACTAGCGGGGCTCTAGGAGAGCAGTTCTTC	CSARGTSGALGEQFF
TRBV20-1	-	TRBJ1-4	many	TGCAGTGCCACCGCTGGGACGGTGGGTACGGAAAAACTGTTTTTT	CSATAGTVGTEKLFF
TRBV20-1	TRBD2	TRBJ2-1	many	TGCAGTGCTATGACGACTAGCGGGAGAGTCTACAATGAGCAGTTCTTC	CSAMTTSGRVYNEQFF
TRBV20-1	TRBD2	TRBJ2-7	many	TGCAGTGCTAGAGCCACTCCCGGGACTAGCCGTGAGCAGTACTTC	CSARATPGTSREQYF
TRBV5-1	TRBD2	TRBJ2-1	few	TGCGCCAGCAGCTTGCGGGCGGGAGGAGGATATGAGCAGTTCTTC	CASSLRAGGGYEQFF
TRBV20-1	TRBD1	TRBJ2-4	-	TGCAGTGCTAGCGGGACAGGGGAGTCCAACATTCAGTACTTC	CSASGTGESNIQYF
TRBV20-1	TRBD1	TRBJ2-7	few	TGCAGTGCTCCGGGATCTCGGGACAGGGGTCGCGAGCAGTACTTC	CSAPGSRDRGREQYF
TRBV7-8	-	TRBJ2-2	-	TGTGCCAGCAGCTTAGTCAGAGCGGCCGGGGAGCTGTTTTTT	CASSLVRAAGELFF
TRBV5-1	TRBD1	TRBJ2-1	many	TGCGCCAGCAGCGCCTCGACAGGGGGTAACAATGAGCAGTTCTTC	CASSASTGGNNEQFF
TRBV5-1	-	TRBJ1-2	-	TGCGCCAGCAGCTTTACAGGGAACTATGGCGACACCTTC	CASSFTGNYGDTF
TRBV5-6	-	TRBJ2-1	few	TGTGCCAGCAGCGCATTCCCCCTACTAGGATCCGATGAGCAGTTCTTC	CASSAFPLLGSDEQFF
TRBV5-1	TRBD2	TRBJ2-7	many	TGCGCCAGCAGCTTCGGGACTAGCGGGGAGTCCTCCTACGAGCAGTACTTC	CASSFGTSGESSYEQYF
TRBV20-1	-	TRBJ1-3	many	TGCAGTGCTTCTCCCCCCTTAATTGACACCATATATTTT	CSASPPLIDTIYF
TRBV29-1	-	TRBJ2-7	many	TGCAGCGTTGAGTCCCTCTACGAGCAGTACTTC	CSVESLYEQYF
TRBV30	TRBD1	TRBJ1-5	few	TGTGCCCTCACGGTGACAGGGGGCTATCAGCCCCAGCATTTT	CALTVTGGYQPQHF
TRBV6-1	TRBD2	TRBJ2-1	many	TGTGCCAGCAGTCGAGCGGGAGTCTCCTACAATGAGCAGTTCTTC	CASSRAGVSYNEQFF
TRBV6-2/TRBV6-3	-	TRBJ1-1	-	TGTGCCAGCACTTACGCCCCGGAACTGGCAGGAGCTTTCTTT	CASTYAPELAGAFF
TRBV20-1	-	TRBJ1-1	few	TGCAGTGCTAGCTCCGGGCACAACACTGAAGCTTTCTTT	CSASSGHNTEAFF
TRBV20-1	TRBD1	TRBJ1-3	few	TGCAGTGCAACCCCCTCAGGGGGCTCTGGAAACACCATATATTTT	CSATPSGGSGNTIYF
TRBV5-1	TRBD1	TRBJ1-2	many	TGCGCCAGCAGCCTACCGGGACAGAAAAACTATGGCTACACCTTC	CASSLPGQKNYGYTF
TRBV7-2	TRBD2	TRBJ2-1	-	TGTGCCAGCAGCCGCCCCGGACTAGACTACAATGAGCAGTTCTTC	CASSRPGLDYNEQFF
TRBV20-1	TRBD1	TRBJ1-5	many	TGCAGTGCTCGAGGGGGCTGGCAGCCCCAGCATTTT	CSARGGWQPQHF
TRBV6-1	-	TRBJ2-1	-	TGTGCCAGCAGCCTACTATCGCGCTCCTACAATGAGCAGTTCTTC	CASSLLSRSYNEQFF
TRBV5-1	-	TRBJ2-6	-	TGCGCCAGCCAGACGGTTCCTTCTGGGGCCAACGTCCTGACTTTC	CASQTVPSGANVLTF
TRBV5-1	-	TRBJ2-7	few	TGCGCCAGCAGCTTGAGTTCTGGGGGGCTCTACGAGCAGTACTTC	CASSLSSGGLYEQYF
TRBV11-2	TRBD2	TRBJ2-7	many	TGTGCCAGCAGCTTAGCGGGAGGTAACCCCTACGAGCAGTACTTC	CASSLAGGNPYEQYF
TRBV7-2	TRBD2	TRBJ2-1	many	TGTGCCAGCAGCCAAAACACCGGGACTACGTACAATGAGCAGTTCTTC	CASSQNTGTTYNEQFF
TRBV3-1	-	TRBJ1-1	-	TGTGCCAGCAGCCAAGTTCACACTGAAGCTTTCTTT	CASSQVHTEAFF
TRBV12-3/TRBV12-4	-	TRBJ1-2	many	TGTGCCAGCAGTGCCGGGGACACCGGGGCCTATGGCTACACCTTC	CASSAGDTGAYGYTF
TRBV6-5	TRBD1	TRBJ1-2	many	TGTGCCAGCAGTTGGACAGGGGACGGTTATGGCTACACCTTC	CASSWTGDGYGYTF
TRBV27	-	TRBJ1-2	many	TGTGCCAGCAGTTCAGGGGTTGTCGGCTATGGCTACACCTTC	CASSSGVVGYGYTF
TRBV6-2/TRBV6-3	-	TRBJ1-2	many	TGTGCCAGCAAAGACTGGGGGTATGGCTACACCTTC	CASKDWGYGYTF
TRBV9	TRBD2	TRBJ2-1	-	TGTGCCAGCAGCCATCCGGGACTAGCATCCTACAATGAGCAGTTCTTC	CASSHPGLASYNEQFF
TRBV4-2	TRBD1	TRBJ2-2	many	TGTGCCAGCAGCCAAAATACAGGGGAACGAAACACCGGGGAGCTGTTTTTT	CASSQNTGERNTGELFF